The 4 T cell receptor beta chains in this list originate from one sample, sequenced in a study of CD8 T cells in ankylosing spondylitis. Study-level findings and limits: About 8 highly homologous variants made up a TCR beta motif, and this motif appeared characteristic of ankylosing spondylitis blood.

No cognate antigen is known for these TCRs. TCRdb reprocessed the 5' RACE reads via MiXCR and lists one record per CDR3 protein. The table includes roughly 470,000 distinct CDR3 sequences, 25% to 30% detected once. Sequenced input: blood, either unsorted or a sorted T cell fraction (not recorded which). Source of these receptors: a male donor with ankylosing spondylitis.

The chain is built from TRBV6-1 and TRBJ2-7; D ambiguous. CDR1 is MNHNS, CDR2 SASEGT, per germline. CDR3 length: 13 amino acids. V lost 3 bases, J lost 6 bases, and 12 bases lay in between. The CDR3 spells CASSEKPVFEQYV. The CDR3 coding sequence is TGTGCCAGCAGTGAGAAGCCGGTCTTCGAGCAGTACGTC.

Many counts were recorded for this clonotype. This chain connects TRBV4-2 to TRBJ2-3; D gene ambiguous. Trimming removed 1 base from V and 6 bases from J, with 8 bases in between. This CDR3 contains 13 residues. CDR1 and CDR2 from the germline V gene are LGHNA and YNFKEQ. This CDR3 reads CASSQVMADTQYF. Written as DNA, the CDR3 is TGTGCCAGCAGCCAAGTGATGGCGGATACGCAGTATTTT.

This chain uses TRBV6-2 or TRBV6-3 with TRBJ1-5, with no clear D. The CDR3 totals 16 residues. Trimming took 6 bases from V and 4 from J, leaving 19 bases between them. Germline V CDR1 and CDR2: MNHEY, SVGEGT. The CDR3 region has the DNA TGTGCCAGCAGCCCACCTGGGAGGGCTCGGAATCAGCCCCAGCATTTT. Its translation is CASSPPGRARNQPQHF.

The table lists this clonotype with a count of one. The rearrangement uses TRBV6-2 or TRBV6-3 and TRBJ2-5, with D perhaps matching TRBD1 (5 bases). Trimming took off 4 bases at V and 3 bases at J, with 18 bases between the two ends. The CDR3 totals 16 residues. Germline CDR1 reads MNHEY; CDR2 reads SVGEGT. The CDR3 DNA sequence: TGTGCCAGCAGTTCCCCCCCGACAGTGTTAAAAGAGACCCAGTACTTC. It specifies CASSSPPTVLKETQYF.